This T cell receptor (beta chain) was documented in a study of monozygotic twins with inflammatory bowel disease. The study, taken as a whole, reports: The analysis yielded no support for one strong signal or clonotype associated with IBD.

TCRdb re-called the 5' RACE reads, yielding one record per CDR3 amino acid sequence without DNA. The table lists 200,000 to 250,000 distinct CDR3 sequences. Regarding this clonotype: The antigen is unknown.

This CDR3 region has 14 residues. Germline CDR1 reads DFQATT; CDR2 reads SNEGSKA (reference sequence). The sequencing input was blood. The V and J genes are TRBV20-1 and TRBJ1-5. The sequence came from a human donor with ulcerative colitis or Crohn's disease, or a healthy co-twin of an affected twin (not recorded which). This CDR3 reads CSASELLSNQPQHF.